This T cell receptor beta chain was sequenced in a study of blood T cell repertoires in COVID-19. Study in general: T cells, B-cell-depleted T cells, or PBMCs supplied cDNA or gDNA.

The table came from immunoSEQ multiplex PCR; TCRdb's copy has only in-frame clones and leaves some out. Counted here are under 85,000 clones, approximately 85% occurring once; the ten biggest clones make up roughly 5.6%. There are 15 residues in the CDR3. CDR1 and CDR2 (germline): SGHAT, FQNNGV. Trimming pared 5 bases from V and 1 base from J, leaving 13 bases between. This TCR derives from a man older than 75 with acute or convalescent COVID-19. The specimen sequenced was peripheral blood. V is TRBV11-2 and J is TRBJ2-3; TRBD2 might be the D (5 bases). The CDR3 loop is CASSPGRIGTDTQYF. The CDR3 DNA reads as TGTGCCAGCAGCCCGGGGAGAATCGGCACAGATACGCAGTATTTT. Full variable domain (remainder filled in from reference TRBV11-2 and TRBJ2-3): EAGVAQSPRYKIIEKRQSVAFWCNPISGHATLYWYQQILGQGPKLLIQFQNNGVVDDSQLPKDRFSAERLKGVDSTLKIQPAKLEDSAVYLCASSPGRIGTDTQYFGPGTRLTVL.